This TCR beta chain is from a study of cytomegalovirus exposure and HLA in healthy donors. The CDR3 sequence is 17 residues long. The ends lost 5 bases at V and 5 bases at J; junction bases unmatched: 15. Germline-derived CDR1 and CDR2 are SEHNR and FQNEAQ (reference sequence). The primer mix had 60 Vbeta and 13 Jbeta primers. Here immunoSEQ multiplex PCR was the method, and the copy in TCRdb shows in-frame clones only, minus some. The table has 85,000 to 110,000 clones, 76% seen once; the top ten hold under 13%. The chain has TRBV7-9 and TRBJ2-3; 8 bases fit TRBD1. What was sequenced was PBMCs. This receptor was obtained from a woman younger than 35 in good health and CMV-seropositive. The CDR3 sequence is CASSLRTRDRLKDTQYF. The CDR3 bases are TGTGCCAGCAGCCTACGAACCCGGGACAGGCTCAAAGATACGCAGTATTTT.